The 14 T cell receptor beta chains below come from one sample, sequenced in a study of T cell clonotyping in hematopoietic cell transplantation. The table came from immunoSEQ multiplex PCR; TCRdb's copy has only in-frame clones and leaves some out. The sample contains 35,000 to 45,000 clones, roughly 94% of which appear only once. Stated time point: recipient sample about 28 days before transplant, after cytoreduction. The starting material was peripheral blood mononuclear cells, obtained before stem cell transplant. These TCRs come from a man in his forties with chronic myeloid leukemia. Some clones in this sample may be carry-over from other donors' samples.

This clone was counted a single time. The V gene is TRBV28, the J gene TRBJ2-3, with 8 positions matching TRBD2. V shed 5 bases, J shed 4 bases, and the junction held 8 bases outside the gene matches. The length of the CDR3 is 15 residues. Germline values: CDR1 MDHEN, CDR2 SYDVKM. CDR3 in amino acids: CASSHGRVGADTQYF. In DNA, the CDR3 is TGTGCCAGCAGTCACGGGAGGGTCGGGGCAGATACGCAGTATTTT.

CDR3 loop: CASSLVGGVVPNEQFF. The CDR3 DNA is TGTGCCAGCAGCTTAGTCGGGGGGGTTGTCCCGAATGAGCAGTTCTTC. This sequence joins TRBV7-2 and TRBJ2-1, with 8 bases identical to TRBD2. V lost 1 base and J lost 7; bases outside the gene matches: 9. This CDR3 contains 16 residues. Germline V gene lookup returns CDR1 SGHTA and CDR2 FQGNSA.

The chain recombines TRBV4-3 with TRBJ2-3; the D is unclear. Germline CDR1 reads LGHNA; CDR2 reads YSLEER. The CDR3 covers 17 residues. V lost 0 bases and J lost 0, with 13 bases in between. CDR3 amino acids: CASSQDVPQLSTDTQYF. Here the CDR3 DNA reads TGCGCCAGCAGCCAAGATGTTCCCCAACTCAGCACAGATACGCAGTATTTT.

This CDR3 reads CASSTRALQPGQGVGREQYF. The CDR3 DNA follows: TGTGCCAGTAGTACCCGAGCGTTACAACCGGGACAGGGTGTCGGGCGCGAGCAGTACTTC. The chain is built from TRBV19 and TRBJ2-7, with 9 positions matching TRBD1. The germline V gene encodes CDR1 LNHDA and CDR2 SQIVND (reference sequence). Trimming at V came to 4 bases and at J to 6 bases, leaving 25 bases not matched to a gene. The CDR3 spans 20 residues.

This chain connects TRBV27 to TRBJ2-1; 10 positions match TRBD2. The germline CDR1 and CDR2 sequences are MNHEY and SMNVEV (reference sequence). The CDR3 consists of 15 residues. After removal of 7 bases from V and 7 bases from J, the junction contained 10 bases not matched to a gene. In nucleotides, the CDR3 is TGTGCCAGCAATCCCTGGGCTAGCGGGGGTAATGAGCAGTTCTTC. Protein sequence: CASNPWASGGNEQFF.

The gene calls are TRBV7-2 and TRBJ1-5; 9 bases match TRBD1. The CDR3 contains 15 residues. The ends lost 5 bases at V and 4 bases at J; junction bases unmatched: 6. Looked up from germline, CDR1 is SGHTA and CDR2 is FQGNSA. In nucleotides, the CDR3 is TGTGCCAGCAGCATGACAGGGGGGGATAATCAGCCCCAGCATTTT. Translating it yields CASSMTGGDNQPQHF.

The chain employs TRBV30 and TRBJ1-5; D is unclear. The CDR3 runs to 13 residues. Germline CDR1 and CDR2: GTSNPN and SVGIG (reference sequence). Trimming removed 4 bases at V and 4 bases at J, with 11 bases between. DNA of the CDR3: TGTGCCTGGAAAAACAGCCTAAATCAGCCCCAGCATTTT. Translation: CAWKNSLNQPQHF.

The chain couples TRBV4-2 to TRBJ2-3, with 10 bases identical to TRBD2. The length of the CDR3 is 19 residues. Germline V gene data show CDR1 as LGHNA and CDR2 as YNFKEQ. Germline trimming cut 1 base from V and 5 bases from J; bases unmatched to any gene: 15. CDR3 loop: CASSQVLLSGGAGGDTQYF. In DNA form, the CDR3 reads TGTGCCAGCAGCCAAGTGCTACTAAGCGGGGGGGCCGGAGGAGATACGCAGTATTTT.

On this clone: One end of the junction fails to match germline, which may point to a read error. This chain links TRBV7-7 with TRBJ2-5; TRBD1 matches 7 bases. The length of the CDR3 is 14 residues. CDR1 SSHAT and CDR2 FNYEAQ come from the germline V gene (reference sequence). In DNA, the CDR3 is TGTGCTAGCAGCCGGGGACAGCTAGAAGAGACCCAGTACTTC. It codes for CASSRGQLEETQYF.

The chain's CDR3 is CASLGAGTGDGYTF. CDR3 nucleotides: TGTGCCAGCTTAGGAGCCGGGACAGGGGATGGCTACACCTTC. The chain carries TRBV2 and TRBJ1-2, with TRBD1 matching 10 bases. This CDR3 contains 14 residues. Germline V gene sequence: CDR1 SNHLY, CDR2 FYNNEI. V gave up 8 bases and J gave up 6 bases; unmatched junction bases: 9.

The CDR3 nucleotides read TGTGCCAGCAGCCAATTACTTGGCTACGAGCAGTACTTC. Protein sequence: CASSQLLGYEQYF. The chain employs TRBV14 and TRBJ2-7; no clear D gene. The CDR3 spans 13 residues. Germline values: CDR1 SGHDN, CDR2 FVKESK. V lost 2 bases, J lost 3 bases, and 8 bases lay in between.

The chain recombines TRBV5-4 with TRBJ2-5; 7 positions match TRBD2. The CDR3 sequence is 13 residues long. CDR1 is SGHNT, CDR2 YYREEE, per germline (reference sequence). V trimming: 1 base; J trimming: 5 bases; junction bases outside the gene matches: 2. Written as DNA, the CDR3 is TGTGCCAGCAGCTTGTTGGGGGGGGAGACCCAGTACTTC. Its translation: CASSLLGGETQYF.

This clone occurred once. V is TRBV11-3 and J is TRBJ2-1, with a tentative D call TRBD1 (6 bases). CDR1 SGHNT and CDR2 YENEEA come from the germline V gene. The CDR3 spans 12 residues. The V end was cut by 5 bases, the J end by 5 bases, with 7 bases between. The CDR3 DNA is TGTGCCAGCAGCCGGACAGACAATGAGCAGTTCTTC. Translated, it gives CASSRTDNEQFF. Together with reference TRBV11-3 and TRBJ2-1, the CDR3 gives the full variable domain: EAGVVQSPRYKIIEKKQPVAFWCNPISGHNTLYWYLQNLGQGPELLIRYENEEAVDDSQLPKDRFSAERLKGVDSTLKIQPAELGDSAVYLCASSRTDNEQFFGPGTRLTVL.

The chain joins TRBV25-1 to TRBJ2-7, with D maybe TRBD1 (5 bases). With 1 base removed from V and 1 base from J, the gap between germline ends came to 14 bases. This CDR3 has 16 amino acids. CDR1 is MGHDK and CDR2 is SYGVNS in the germline V gene. For the CDR3, the DNA is TGTGCCAGCAGTGAATCGGTAGGGGTAAGGTCCTACGAGCAGTACTTC. Encoded protein: CASSESVGVRSYEQYF.